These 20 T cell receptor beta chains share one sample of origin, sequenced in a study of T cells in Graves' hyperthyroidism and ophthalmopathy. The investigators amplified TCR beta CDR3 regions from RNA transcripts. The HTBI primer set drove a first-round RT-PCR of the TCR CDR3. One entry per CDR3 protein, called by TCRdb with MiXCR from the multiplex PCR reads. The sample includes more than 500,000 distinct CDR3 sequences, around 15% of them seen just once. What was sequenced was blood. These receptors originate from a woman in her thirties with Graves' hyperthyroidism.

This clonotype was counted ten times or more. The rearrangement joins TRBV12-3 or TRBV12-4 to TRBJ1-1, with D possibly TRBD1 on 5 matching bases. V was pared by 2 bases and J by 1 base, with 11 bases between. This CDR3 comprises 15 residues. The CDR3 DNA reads TGTGCCAGCAGTTTACGGAGACAGAAGAACACTGAAGCTTTCTTT. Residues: CASSLRRQKNTEAFF.

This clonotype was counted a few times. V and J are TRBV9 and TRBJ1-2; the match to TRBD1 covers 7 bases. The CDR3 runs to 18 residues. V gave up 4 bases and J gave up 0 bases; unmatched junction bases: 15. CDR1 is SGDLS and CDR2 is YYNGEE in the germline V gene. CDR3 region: CASSSEPGQSIANYGYTF. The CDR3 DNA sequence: TGTGCCAGCAGCTCCGAGCCGGGACAGAGCATCGCTAACTATGGCTACACCTTC.

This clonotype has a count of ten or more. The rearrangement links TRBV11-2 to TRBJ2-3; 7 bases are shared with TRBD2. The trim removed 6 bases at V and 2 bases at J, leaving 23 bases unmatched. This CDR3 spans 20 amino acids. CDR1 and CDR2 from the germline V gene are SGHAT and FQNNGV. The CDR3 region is CASSLEAGLAANEITDTQYF. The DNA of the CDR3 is TGTGCCAGCAGTCTAGAGGCTGGGCTAGCGGCCAACGAGATCACAGATACGCAGTATTTT.

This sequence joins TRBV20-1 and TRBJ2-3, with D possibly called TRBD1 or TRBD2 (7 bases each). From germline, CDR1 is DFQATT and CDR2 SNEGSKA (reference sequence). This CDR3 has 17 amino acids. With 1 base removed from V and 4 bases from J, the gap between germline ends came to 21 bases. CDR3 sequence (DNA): TGCAGTGCTAGAGTCTTCAGGGGGGGAGGATACGCAGATACGCAGTATTTT. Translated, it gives CSARVFRGGGYADTQYF.

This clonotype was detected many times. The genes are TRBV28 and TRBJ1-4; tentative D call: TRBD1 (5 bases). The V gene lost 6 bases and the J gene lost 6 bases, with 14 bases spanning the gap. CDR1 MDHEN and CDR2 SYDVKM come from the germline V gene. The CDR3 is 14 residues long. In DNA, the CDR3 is TGTGCCAGCAGCCCTCAAGGGACGGATGAAAAACTGTTTTTT. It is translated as CASSPQGTDEKLFF.

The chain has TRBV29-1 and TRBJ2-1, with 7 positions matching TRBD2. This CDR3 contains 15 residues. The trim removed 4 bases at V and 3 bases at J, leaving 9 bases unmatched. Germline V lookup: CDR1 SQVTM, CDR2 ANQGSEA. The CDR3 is CSVAEQSGVYNEQFF. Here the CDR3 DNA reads TGCAGCGTTGCGGAGCAGAGCGGGGTCTACAATGAGCAGTTCTTC.

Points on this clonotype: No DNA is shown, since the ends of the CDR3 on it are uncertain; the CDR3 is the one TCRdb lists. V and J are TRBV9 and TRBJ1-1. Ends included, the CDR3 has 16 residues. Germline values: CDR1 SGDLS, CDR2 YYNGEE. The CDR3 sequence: CASSVGSGIMNTEALF.

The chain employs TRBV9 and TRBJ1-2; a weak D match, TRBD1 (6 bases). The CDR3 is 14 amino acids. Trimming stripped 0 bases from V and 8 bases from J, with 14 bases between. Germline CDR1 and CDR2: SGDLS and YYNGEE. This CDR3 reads CASSVGGGPEGYTF. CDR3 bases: TGTGCCAGCAGCGTAGGGGGGGGGCCCGAGGGCTACACCTTC.

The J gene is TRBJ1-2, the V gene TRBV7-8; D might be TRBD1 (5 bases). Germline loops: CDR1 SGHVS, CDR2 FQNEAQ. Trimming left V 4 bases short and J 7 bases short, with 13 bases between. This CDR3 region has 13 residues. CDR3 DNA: TGTGCCAGCAGCTCAGGGCGGGGGATTGGCTACACCTTC. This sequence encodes CASSSGRGIGYTF.

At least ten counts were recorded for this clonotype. The CDR3 loop is CASSPISGKGQETQYF. CDR3 bases: TGTGCCAGCAGCCCGATCTCAGGGAAAGGACAAGAGACCCAGTACTTC. The chain carries TRBV3-1 and TRBJ2-5; TRBD1 might be the D (5 bases). CDR1 is LGHDT and CDR2 is YNNKEL in the germline V gene (reference sequence). This CDR3 has 16 residues. Trimming left V 4 bases short and J 2 bases short, with 17 bases between.

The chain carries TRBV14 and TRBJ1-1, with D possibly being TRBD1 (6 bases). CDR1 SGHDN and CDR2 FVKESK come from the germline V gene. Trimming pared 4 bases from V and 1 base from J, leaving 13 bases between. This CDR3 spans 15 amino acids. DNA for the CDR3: TGTGCCAGCAGCCTACCTACAGGGAAGAACACTGAAGCTTTCTTT. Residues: CASSLPTGKNTEAFF.

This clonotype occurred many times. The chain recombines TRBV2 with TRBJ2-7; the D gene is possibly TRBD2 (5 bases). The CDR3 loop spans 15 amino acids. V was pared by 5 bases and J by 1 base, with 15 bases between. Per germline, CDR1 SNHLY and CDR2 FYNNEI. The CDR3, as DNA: TGTGCCAGCAGTCCTCTCAAGGACTCGTCCTACGAGCAGTACTTC. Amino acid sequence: CASSPLKDSSYEQYF.

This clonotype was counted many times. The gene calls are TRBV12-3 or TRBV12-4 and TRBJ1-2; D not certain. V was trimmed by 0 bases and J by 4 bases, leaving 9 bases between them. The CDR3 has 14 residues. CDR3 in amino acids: CASSLAQDGYGYTF. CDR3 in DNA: TGTGCCAGCAGTTTAGCGCAGGATGGCTATGGCTACACCTTC.

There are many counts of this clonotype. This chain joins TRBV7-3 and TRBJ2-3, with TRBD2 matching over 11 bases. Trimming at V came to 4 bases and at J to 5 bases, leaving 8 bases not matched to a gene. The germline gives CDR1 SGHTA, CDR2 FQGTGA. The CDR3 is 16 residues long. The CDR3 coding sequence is TGTGCCAGCAGCTCTACTCCGGGACTAGCGGAAGATACGCAGTATTTT. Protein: CASSSTPGLAEDTQYF.

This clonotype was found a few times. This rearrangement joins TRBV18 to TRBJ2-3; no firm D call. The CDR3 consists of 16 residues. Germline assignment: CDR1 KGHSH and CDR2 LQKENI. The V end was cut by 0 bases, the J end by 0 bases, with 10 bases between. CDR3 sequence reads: CASSPPTIRSTDTQYF. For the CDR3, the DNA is TGTGCCAGCTCACCACCAACTATTAGGAGCACAGATACGCAGTATTTT.

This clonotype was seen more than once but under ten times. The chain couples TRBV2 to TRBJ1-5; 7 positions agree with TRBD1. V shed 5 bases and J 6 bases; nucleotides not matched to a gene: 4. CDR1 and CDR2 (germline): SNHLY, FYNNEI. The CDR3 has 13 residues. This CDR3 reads CASSKEGAQPQHF. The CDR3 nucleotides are TGTGCCAGCAGTAAGGAGGGGGCTCAGCCCCAGCATTTT.

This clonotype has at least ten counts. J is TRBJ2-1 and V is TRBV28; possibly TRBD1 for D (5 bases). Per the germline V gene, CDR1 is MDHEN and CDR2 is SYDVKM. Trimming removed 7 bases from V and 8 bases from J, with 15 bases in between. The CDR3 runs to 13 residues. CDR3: CASNPAQGHEQFF. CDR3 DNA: TGTGCCAGCAACCCCGCCCAGGGCCATGAGCAGTTCTTC.

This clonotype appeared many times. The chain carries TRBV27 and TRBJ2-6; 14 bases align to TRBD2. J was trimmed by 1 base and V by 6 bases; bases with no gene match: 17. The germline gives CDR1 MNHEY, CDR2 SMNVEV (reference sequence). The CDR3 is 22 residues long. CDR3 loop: CASSLRVVPGLAGVSGANVLTF. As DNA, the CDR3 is TGTGCCAGCAGCCTACGGGTCGTTCCGGGACTAGCGGGGGTTTCTGGGGCCAACGTCCTGACTTTC. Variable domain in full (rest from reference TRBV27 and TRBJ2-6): EAQVTQNPRYLITVTGKKLTVTCSQNMNHEYMSWYRQDPGLGLRQIYYSMNVEVTDKGDVPEGYKVSRKEKRNFPLILESPSPNQTSLYFCASSLRVVPGLAGVSGANVLTFGAGSRLTVL.

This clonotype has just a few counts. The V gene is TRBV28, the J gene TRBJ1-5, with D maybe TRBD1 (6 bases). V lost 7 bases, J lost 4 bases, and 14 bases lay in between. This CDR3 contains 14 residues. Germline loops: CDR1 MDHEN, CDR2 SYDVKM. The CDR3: CASTRGPGNQPQHF. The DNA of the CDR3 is TGTGCCAGCACCCGGGGGCCGGGGAATCAGCCCCAGCATTTT. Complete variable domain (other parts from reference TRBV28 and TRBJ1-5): DVKVTQSSRYLVKRTGEKVFLECVQDMDHENMFWYRQDPGLGLRLIYFSYDVKMKEKGDIPEGYSVSREKKERFSLILESASTNQTSMYLCASTRGPGNQPQHFGDGTRLSIL.

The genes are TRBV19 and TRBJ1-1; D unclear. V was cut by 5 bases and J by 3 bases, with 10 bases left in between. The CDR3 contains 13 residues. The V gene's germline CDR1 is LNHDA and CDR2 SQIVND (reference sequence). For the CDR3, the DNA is TGTGCCAGTAGTTCCAACTCTCACACTGAAGCTTTCTTT. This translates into CASSSNSHTEAFF.